This TCR beta chain was documented in a study of shared clonotypes between healthy human individuals. In the naive CD8 group, cells lacked CD45RO and were positively selected for CCR7, so terminally differentiated effector memory CD45RA+ cells were left out. CDR3 length equals 18 residues. V lost 2 bases, J lost 0 bases, and 10 bases stayed unmatched. CDR1 and CDR2 from the germline V gene are SEHNR and FQNEAQ (reference sequence). The method was immunoSEQ multiplex PCR; TCRdb's version includes in-frame clones alone and lacks a portion of them. The table records about 2.1 million clones, about 94% of them present only once.

Sequencing used naive CD8+ T cells from PBMCs. This chain connects TRBV7-9 to TRBJ2-3; 8 bases agree with TRBD2. This TCR was sampled from a man younger than 35 in good health. Some clones in this sample may be carry-over from other donors' samples. DNA of the CDR3: TGTGCCAGCAGCTTAAGCGCGTGGGCTAGCGGGAGCACAGATACGCAGTATTTT. This encodes CASSLSAWASGSTDTQYF.